This is a list of T cell receptor beta chains from one sample in a study of T cells expressing NK-cell markers. After re-calling the 5' RACE reads, TCRdb lists one entry per CDR3 protein, DNA absent. This sample's table reports more than 250,000 distinct CDR3 sequences. Source material: blood T cells: a sorted CD56 or NKG2C T cell subset, CD4+ or CD8+ T cells, or bulk PBMC T cells (not recorded which). The origin of the receptors is a man between 18 and 35 years old in good health. The CDR3 runs from the conserved cysteine through the conserved F or W. Fields, in order: J gene, V gene, CDR3 protein.

TRBJ2-4 | TRBV6-1 | CASSGGGVGRENIQYF
TRBJ1-2 | TRBV5-1 | CASSAGGAGSGYTF
TRBJ2-3 | TRBV18 | CASSPSQGIIGTDTQYF
TRBJ1-3 | TRBV29-1 | CSVDTGRGNTIYF
TRBJ2-2 | TRBV20-1 | CSARVRDGELFF
TRBJ2-1 | TRBV2 | CASVARDRSYNEQFF
TRBJ2-1 | TRBV9 | CASSVGLDPSSSYNEQFF
TRBJ2-1 | TRBV12-3/TRBV12-4 | CASSSGIPHEQFF
TRBJ2-7 | TRBV6-2/TRBV6-3 | CASIGDRTYEQYF
TRBJ2-3 | TRBV29-1 | CSGNTLDADTQYF
TRBJ2-1 | TRBV12-5 | CASGLGLGGSYNEQFF
TRBJ2-3 | TRBV9 | CASTRTADTQYF
TRBJ2-1 | TRBV12-3/TRBV12-4 | CASSLAPGLAGDNEQFF
TRBJ1-3 | TRBV20-1 | CSAPTPGLGNTIYF
TRBJ1-5 | TRBV20-1 | CSAREPGHHNQPQHF
TRBJ2-1 | TRBV5-8 | CASVRVGAGYNEQFF
TRBJ2-5 | TRBV2 | CASSEAGVAETQYF
TRBJ1-1 | TRBV7-8 | CASSFRGAGGLNTEAFF
TRBJ2-1 | TRBV7-6 | CASSLGNALNNEQFF
TRBJ2-3 | TRBV12-3/TRBV12-4 | CASTRGGPDTQYF
TRBJ2-5 | TRBV4-2 | CASSQNWLRGRETQYF
TRBJ2-1 | TRBV7-9 | CASSAGVDEQFF
TRBJ1-1 | TRBV20-1 | CSARRAVMNTEAFF
TRBJ2-7 | TRBV10-3 | CAISEGVTDEQYF
TRBJ2-2 | TRBV20-1 | CSAGTGSTGELFF
TRBJ2-3 | TRBV24-1 | CATSDPGRDTQYF
TRBJ1-2 | TRBV30 | CAWSPTGDGYTF